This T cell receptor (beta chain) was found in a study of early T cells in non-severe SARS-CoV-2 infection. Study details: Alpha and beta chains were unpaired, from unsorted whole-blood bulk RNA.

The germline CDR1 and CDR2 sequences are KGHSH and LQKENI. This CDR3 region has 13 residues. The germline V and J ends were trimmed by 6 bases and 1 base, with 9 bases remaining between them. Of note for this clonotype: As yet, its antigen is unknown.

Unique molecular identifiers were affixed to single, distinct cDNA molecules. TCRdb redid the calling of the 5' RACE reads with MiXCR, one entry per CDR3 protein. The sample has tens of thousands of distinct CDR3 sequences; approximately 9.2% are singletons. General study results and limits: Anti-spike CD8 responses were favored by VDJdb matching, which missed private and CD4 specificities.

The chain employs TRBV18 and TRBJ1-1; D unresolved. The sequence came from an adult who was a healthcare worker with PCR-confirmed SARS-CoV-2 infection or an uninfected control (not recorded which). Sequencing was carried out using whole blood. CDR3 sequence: CASSEGENTEAFF. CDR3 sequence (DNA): TGTGCCAGCTCGGAGGGAGAGAACACTGAAGCTTTCTTT.